This section outlines one T cell receptor beta chain sequence together with its context. CDR3 length equals 12 residues. Trimming pared 5 bases from V and 6 bases from J, leaving 11 bases between. CDR1 and CDR2 (germline): MNHEY, SMNVEV (reference sequence). The data are from a study of blood T cell repertoires in COVID-19. Study in general: There were acute and convalescent COVID-19 samples, and they came from the United States, Italy and Spain. The cDNA or gDNA used as material had been derived from T cells, B-cell-depleted T cells, or PBMCs.

In the original analysis: Estimated nucleated cell counts came from reference gene primer amplification. Using immunoSEQ multiplex PCR, the repertoire was profiled, and TCRdb retains in-frame clones only, with some absent. Clone size and the V and J calls come from that table; the DNA yielded D and trimming. The table shows about 260,000 clones, with around 84% occurring only once. Material for sequencing was peripheral blood. This receptor was obtained from a man in his sixties with acute or convalescent COVID-19. This chain uses TRBV27 with TRBJ2-7, with D maybe TRBD2 (6 bases). The CDR3 DNA follows: TGTGCCAGCAGTCCCCTGGGGGGCGAGCAGTACTTC. Its translation is CASSPLGGEQYF.